Listed here are 9 T cell receptor beta chains from one sample, sequenced in a study of cytomegalovirus exposure and HLA in healthy donors. PCR used 60 Vbeta primers and 13 Jbeta primers. Clones were sequenced by immunoSEQ multiplex PCR, and TCRdb holds only the in-frame ones, with some missing. The data contain around 98,000 clones, 60% to 80% of them singletons. The specimen sequenced was PBMCs. These receptors originate from a female donor in good health and CMV-seronegative.

In DNA, the CDR3 is TGCGCCAGCAGCCAAGGTCACGGGACTAGCGAAGAGACCCAGTACTTC. This sequence encodes CASSQGHGTSEETQYF. The chain uses TRBV4-1 and TRBJ2-5; TRBD2 matches at 10 bases. The CDR3 is 16 amino acids. In germline, CDR1 is MGHRA, CDR2 YSYEKL. V shed 1 base and J 3 bases; nucleotides not matched to a gene: 5.

In this sample, this clone turned up a few times. CDR3: CASSLSGTGGKNIQYF. The CDR3 nucleotides read TGCGCCAGCAGCTTGTCCGGAACAGGGGGCAAAAACATTCAGTACTTC. This chain joins TRBV5-1 and TRBJ2-4, with 8 bases aligning to TRBD1. The CDR3 covers 16 residues. Unmatched junction bases numbered 6, after V lost 1 base and J lost 3 bases. Germline values: CDR1 SGHRS, CDR2 YFSETQ.

The chain links TRBV5-1 to TRBJ2-2; TRBD1 matches at 8 bases. This CDR3 has 15 amino acids. Germline CDR1 reads SGHRS; CDR2 reads YFSETQ. V lost 7 bases, J lost 4 bases, and 9 bases stayed unmatched. Written as DNA, the CDR3 is TGCGCCAGCGAGGTCATAACAGGGGGCACCGGGGAGCTGTTTTTT. As protein: CASEVITGGTGELFF.

The chain has TRBV25-1 and TRBJ1-3, with 10 bases identical to TRBD1. The trim removed 5 bases at V and 4 bases at J, leaving 5 bases unmatched. Looked up from germline, CDR1 is MGHDK and CDR2 is SYGVNS. There are 15 residues in the CDR3. The chain's CDR3 is CASSSGTGVGNTIYF. In DNA, the CDR3 is TGTGCCAGCAGTTCCGGGACAGGGGTAGGAAACACCATATATTTT.

This chain joins TRBV27 and TRBJ2-5; a weak D match, TRBD2 (5 bases). This CDR3 has 14 residues. In germline, CDR1 is MNHEY, CDR2 SMNVEV (reference sequence). V lost 7 bases, J lost 3 bases, and 15 bases lay in between. The CDR3 sequence: CASNRVGAKETQYF. Here the CDR3 DNA reads TGTGCCAGCAATAGAGTGGGAGCCAAAGAGACCCAGTACTTC.

CDR3 nucleotides: TGTGCCAGCAGTTACTCTATCAGGGGGCGTACTGAAGCTTTCTTT. The encoded protein is CASSYSIRGRTEAFF. The J gene is TRBJ1-1, the V gene TRBV6-5; 8 bases agree with TRBD1. Germline V gives CDR1 MNHEY, CDR2 SVGAGI. The ends lost 0 bases at V and 5 bases at J; junction bases unmatched: 5. This CDR3 region has 15 residues.

The chain links TRBV6-6 to TRBJ1-6; D ambiguous. The CDR3 contains 14 residues. V was clipped by 2 bases and J by 7 bases, with 9 bases between them. CDR1 is MNHNY, CDR2 SVGAGI, per germline (reference sequence). The CDR3, as DNA: TGTGCCAGCAGTTACCTCAACGGGAATTCACCCCTCCACTTT. Translation: CASSYLNGNSPLHF.

This clone has only a few counts. The V call is TRBV29-1, the J call TRBJ1-1; a weak D match, TRBD1 (6 bases). CDR1 and CDR2 (germline): SQVTM, ANQGSEA. The CDR3 sequence is 13 residues long. Trimming cost V 6 bases and J 0 bases, with 11 bases left between them. The CDR3 reads CSVQDSLNTEAFF. DNA of the CDR3: TGCAGCGTCCAGGACAGCTTGAACACTGAAGCTTTCTTT. The complete variable domain, with remaining parts taken from reference TRBV29-1 and TRBJ1-1, reads SAVISQKPSRDICQRGTSLTIQCQVDSQVTMMFWYRQQPGQSLTLIATANQGSEATYESGFVIDKFPISRPNLTFSTLTVSNMSPEDSSIYLCSVQDSLNTEAFFGQGTRLTVV.

The V call is TRBV30, the J call TRBJ1-1; D possibly corresponds to TRBD1 (5 bases). Germline CDR1 reads GTSNPN; CDR2 reads SVGIG (reference sequence). Trimming took off 4 bases at V and 1 base at J, with 16 bases between the two ends. CDR3 length: 15 residues. For the CDR3, the DNA is TGTGCCTGGACCCGTTTGGAGGGGAGGAACACTGAAGCTTTCTTT. Its translation is CAWTRLEGRNTEAFF.